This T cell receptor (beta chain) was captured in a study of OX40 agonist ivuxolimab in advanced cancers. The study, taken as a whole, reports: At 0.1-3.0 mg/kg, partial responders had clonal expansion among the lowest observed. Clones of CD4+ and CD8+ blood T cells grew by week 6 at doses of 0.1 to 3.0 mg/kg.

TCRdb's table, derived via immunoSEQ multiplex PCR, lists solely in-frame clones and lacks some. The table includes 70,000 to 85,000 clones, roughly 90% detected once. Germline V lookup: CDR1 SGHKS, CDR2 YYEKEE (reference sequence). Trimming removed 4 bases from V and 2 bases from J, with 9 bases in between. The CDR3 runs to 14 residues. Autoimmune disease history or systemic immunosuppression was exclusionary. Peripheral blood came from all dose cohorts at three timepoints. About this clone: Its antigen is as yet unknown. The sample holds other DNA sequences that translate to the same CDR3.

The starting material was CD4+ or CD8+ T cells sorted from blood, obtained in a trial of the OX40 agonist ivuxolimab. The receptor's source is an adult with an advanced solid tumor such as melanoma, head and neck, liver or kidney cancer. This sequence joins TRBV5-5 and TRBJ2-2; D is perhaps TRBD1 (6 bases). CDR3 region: CASSLQGNTGELFF. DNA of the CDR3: TGTGCCAGCAGCCTACAGGGAAACACCGGGGAGCTGTTTTTT.